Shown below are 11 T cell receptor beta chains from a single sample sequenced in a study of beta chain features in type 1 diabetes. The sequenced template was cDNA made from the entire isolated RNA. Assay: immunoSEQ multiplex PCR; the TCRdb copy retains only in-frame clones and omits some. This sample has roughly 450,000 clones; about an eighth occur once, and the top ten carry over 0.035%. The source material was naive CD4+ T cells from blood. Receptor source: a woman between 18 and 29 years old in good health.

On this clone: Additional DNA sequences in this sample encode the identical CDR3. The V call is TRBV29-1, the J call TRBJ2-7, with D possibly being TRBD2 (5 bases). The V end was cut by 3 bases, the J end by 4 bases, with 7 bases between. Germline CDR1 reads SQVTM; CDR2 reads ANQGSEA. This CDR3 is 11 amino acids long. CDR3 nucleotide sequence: TGCAGCGTTGAGACGGGGTACGAGCAGTACTTC. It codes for CSVETGYEQYF.

This CDR3 reads CASSFGAGELFF. Written as DNA, the CDR3 is TGTGCCAGCAGCTTTGGCGCCGGGGAGCTGTTTTTT. The chain combines TRBV7-2 with TRBJ2-2; D gene unclear. V was clipped by 3 bases and J by 6 bases, with 5 bases between them. Germline CDR1 and CDR2: SGHTA and FQGNSA. The CDR3 length is 12 residues.

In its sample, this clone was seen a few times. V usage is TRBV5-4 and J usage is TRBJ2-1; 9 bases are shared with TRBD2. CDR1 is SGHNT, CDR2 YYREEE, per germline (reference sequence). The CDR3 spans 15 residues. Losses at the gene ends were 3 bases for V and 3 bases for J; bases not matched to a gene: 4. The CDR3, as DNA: TGTGCCAGCAGCTCCGGGACTAGCCTCTACAATGAGCAGTTCTTC. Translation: CASSSGTSLYNEQFF.

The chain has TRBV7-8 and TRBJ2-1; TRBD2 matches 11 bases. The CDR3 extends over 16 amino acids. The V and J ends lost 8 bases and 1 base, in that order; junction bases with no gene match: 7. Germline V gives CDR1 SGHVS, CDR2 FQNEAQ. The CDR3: CASRSGRAASYNEQFF. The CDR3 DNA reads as TGTGCCAGCCGTAGCGGGAGGGCCGCATCCTACAATGAGCAGTTCTTC.

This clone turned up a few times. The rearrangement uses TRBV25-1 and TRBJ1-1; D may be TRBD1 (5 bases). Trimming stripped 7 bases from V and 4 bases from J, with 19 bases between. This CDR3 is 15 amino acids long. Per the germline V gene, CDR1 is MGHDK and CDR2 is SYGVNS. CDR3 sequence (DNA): TGTGCCAGCAAGGACATCTTAGGGTTCCGCACTGAAGCTTTCTTT. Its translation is CASKDILGFRTEAFF. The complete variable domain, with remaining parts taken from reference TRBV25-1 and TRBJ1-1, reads EADIYQTPRYLVIGTGKKITLECSQTMGHDKMYWYQQDPGMELHLIHYSYGVNSTEKGDLSSESTVSRIRTEHFPLTLESARPSHTSQYLCASKDILGFRTEAFFGQGTRLTVV.

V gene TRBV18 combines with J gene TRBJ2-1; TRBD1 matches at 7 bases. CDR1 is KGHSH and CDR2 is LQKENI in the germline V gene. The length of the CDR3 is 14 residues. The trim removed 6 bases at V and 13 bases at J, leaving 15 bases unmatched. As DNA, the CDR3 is TGTGCCAGCTCTCCCTCAGAGGACAGGAGAACTCAGTTCTTC. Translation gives CASSPSEDRRTQFF.

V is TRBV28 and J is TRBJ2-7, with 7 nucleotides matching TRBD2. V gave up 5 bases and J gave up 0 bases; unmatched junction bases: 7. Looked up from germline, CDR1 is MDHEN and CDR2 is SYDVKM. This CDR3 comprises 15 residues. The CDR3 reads CASSAPGRRSYEQYV. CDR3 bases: TGTGCCAGCAGTGCTCCCGGGAGGCGCTCCTACGAGCAGTACGTC.

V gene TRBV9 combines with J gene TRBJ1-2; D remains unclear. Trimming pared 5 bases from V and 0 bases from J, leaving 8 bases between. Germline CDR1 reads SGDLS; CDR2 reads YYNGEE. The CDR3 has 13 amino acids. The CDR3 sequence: CASSPGSNYGYTF. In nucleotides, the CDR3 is TGTGCCAGCAGTCCGGGATCTAACTATGGCTACACCTTC.

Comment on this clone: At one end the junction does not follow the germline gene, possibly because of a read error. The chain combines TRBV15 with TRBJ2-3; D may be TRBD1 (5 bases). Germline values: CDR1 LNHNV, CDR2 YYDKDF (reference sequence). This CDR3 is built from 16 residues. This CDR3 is CATSRETDINTDTRYF. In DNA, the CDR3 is TGTGCCACCAGCAGGGAAACGGACATCAACACAGATACGCGGTATTTT.

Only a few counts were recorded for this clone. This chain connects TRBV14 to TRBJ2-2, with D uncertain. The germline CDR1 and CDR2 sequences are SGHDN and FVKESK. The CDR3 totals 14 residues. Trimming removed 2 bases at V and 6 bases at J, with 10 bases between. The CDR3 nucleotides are TGTGCCAGCAGCCAATTTTTGGTGGCCGGGGAGCTGTTTTTT. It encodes CASSQFLVAGELFF.

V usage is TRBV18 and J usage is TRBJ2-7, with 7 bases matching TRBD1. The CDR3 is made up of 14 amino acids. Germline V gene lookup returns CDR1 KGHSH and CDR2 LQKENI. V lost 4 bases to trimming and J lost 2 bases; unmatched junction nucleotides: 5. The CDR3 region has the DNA TGTGCCAGCTCACTACAGGGGCTCACCTACGAGCAGTACGTC. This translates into CASSLQGLTYEQYV.